This T cell receptor (beta chain) was sequenced for a study of shared clonotypes between healthy human individuals. At the level of the study: A couple of women and three men aged 18 to 49 served as donors.

Terminally differentiated effector memory CD45RA+ cells were excluded from the naive CD8 cells, which were CD45RO-negative and positively selected for CCR7. Investigators spread the genomic DNA of each subset evenly over several immunoSEQ plates. The method was immunoSEQ multiplex PCR; TCRdb's version includes in-frame clones alone and lacks a portion of them. The sample lists around 560,000 clones; approximately 95% were seen once. Trimming pared 1 base from V and 3 bases from J, leaving 10 bases between. The CDR3 has 14 residues. Per the germline V gene, CDR1 is SGHVS and CDR2 is FNYEAQ. The sample taken for sequencing was naive CD8+ T cells sorted from blood. This clonotype was sampled from a woman aged 30 to 39 in good health. The rearrangement uses TRBV7-6 and TRBJ2-7; D is ambiguous. CDR3 residues: CASSLGGTLYEQYF. In DNA, the CDR3 is TGTGCCAGCAGCTTAGGGGGAACTCTCTACGAGCAGTACTTC. The full variable domain, in which reference TRBV7-6 and TRBJ2-7 provide the parts outside the CDR3, is GAGVSQSPRYKVTKRGQDVALRCDPISGHVSLYWYRQALGQGPEFLTYFNYEAQQDKSGLPNDRFSAERPEGSISTLTIQRTEQRDSAMYRCASSLGGTLYEQYFGPGTRLTVT.